The clone carrying this TCR beta chain was picked up many times. Its target is not known. This record comes from a study of human T cells and chemical hapten exposure. Study at large: The study sensitized with 2% DPC on an approximately 2 cm by approximately 2 cm patch of upper inner arm skin. Women made up most patients, who had alopecia areata, totalis or universalis. The scalp of each patient received a weekly diphenylcyclopropenone dose for the full approximately 22-week study.

Notes on the study in general: Correlating positively with patch test score were the PT1 expanded TCR counts.

Time point indicated: pre-sensitization, week 0. Indicated treatment: therapeutic diphenylcyclopropenone sensitization with weekly scalp DPC. Trimming shortened V by 5 bases and J by 5 bases, and 19 bases separated the two germline ends. Germline CDR1 reads SQVTM; CDR2 reads ANQGSEA. CDR3 length equals 14 residues. MiXCR, run by TCRdb on the RACE reads, gives a single entry per CDR3 protein. The data contain 65,000 to 70,000 distinct CDR3 sequences, approximately 10% of them singletons. The chain uses TRBV29-1 and TRBJ2-7, with D possibly being TRBD1 or TRBD2 (5 bases each). This receptor was obtained from a woman aged 50 to 60 with alopecia areata. Some clones in this sample may be carry-over from other donors' samples. This sample comprised whole blood, obtained in connection with sensitization to the hapten diphenylcyclopropenone (DPC). This chain's CDR3 is CSVRDPYGVHEQYF. The CDR3 bases are TGCAGCGTTCGGGACCCATACGGTGTCCACGAGCAGTACTTC.